These 20 T cell receptor beta chains came from one sample sequenced in a study of T cell clonotyping in hematopoietic cell transplantation. Repertoires were generated with immunoSEQ multiplex PCR, while TCRdb's copy carries only in-frame clones and drops some. The sample shows about 14,000 clones, 70% to 90% of them seen only once. The sequencing used PBMCs, collected 100 days after allogeneic stem cell transplant. Receptor source: a male patient between 45 and 60 years old who had an allogeneic stem cell transplant from an unrelated donor, so T cells may come from the graft donor. Some clones in this sample may be carry-over from other donors' samples.

V and J are TRBV28 and TRBJ2-6; the D call may be TRBD1 or TRBD2 (5 bases each). Per the germline V gene, CDR1 is MDHEN and CDR2 is SYDVKM. The CDR3 extends over 18 amino acids. V gave up 3 bases and J gave up 0 bases, with 15 bases separating them. The CDR3: CASSFLGPTNSGANVLTF. The DNA for the CDR3 is TGTGCCAGCAGTTTTCTGGGACCGACTAACTCTGGGGCCAACGTCCTGACTTTC.

The rearrangement uses TRBV6-1 and TRBJ1-1, with 8 bases lining up with TRBD1. Germline CDR1 MNHNS, CDR2 SASEGT. J lost 3 bases, V lost 7 bases, and 7 bases had no gene match. The CDR3 has 14 residues. Here the CDR3 reads CASNRQGLDTEAFF. The CDR3 region has the DNA TGTGCCAGCAACCGACAGGGGTTGGACACTGAAGCTTTCTTT.

The chain is built from TRBV5-1 and TRBJ2-7; no firm D call. This CDR3 region has 15 residues. The V end was cut by 0 bases, the J end by 3 bases, with 13 bases between. Germline V gene lookup returns CDR1 SGHRS and CDR2 YFSETQ. The CDR3 coding sequence is TGCGCCAGCAGCTTGGACTCAAACAGCTTCTACGAGCAGTACTTC. This translates into CASSLDSNSFYEQYF.

This rearrangement joins TRBV19 to TRBJ1-1, with a possible D match to TRBD1 (6 bases). Germline V gives CDR1 LNHDA, CDR2 SQIVND (reference sequence). This CDR3 has 14 residues. V lost 3 bases and J 6 bases, leaving 14 bases between the germline ends. The CDR3 DNA reads TGTGCCAGTAGTATGGGCAGGGGAAACGCTGAAGCTTTCTTT. Its protein product is CASSMGRGNAEAFF.

The chain has TRBV6-6 and TRBJ2-1; TRBD2 matches at 12 bases. The ends lost 4 bases at V and 7 bases at J; junction bases unmatched: 8. Germline V gives CDR1 MNHNY, CDR2 SVGAGI (reference sequence). This CDR3 comprises 16 residues. The CDR3 DNA reads TGTGCCAGCAGTTTACAACTAGCGGGAGGAAGTAATGAGCAGTTCTTC. It translates to CASSLQLAGGSNEQFF.

The genes are TRBV7-9 and TRBJ2-7; D possibly corresponds to TRBD2 (5 bases). V was cut by 4 bases and J by 2 bases, with 15 bases left in between. CDR1 and CDR2 from the germline V gene are SEHNR and FQNEAQ (reference sequence). There are 15 residues in the CDR3. The DNA of the CDR3 is TGTGCCAGCAGCTCTAGCCGAGACGCTACCTACGAGCAGTACTTC. Its protein is CASSSSRDATYEQYF.

The J gene is TRBJ2-7, the V gene TRBV28, with 7 nucleotides matching TRBD1. This CDR3 comprises 14 residues. V was clipped by 2 bases and J by 3 bases; unmatched bases: 4. Germline CDR1 and CDR2: MDHEN and SYDVKM. CDR3 loop: CASSLEGQYYEQYF. The CDR3 DNA sequence: TGTGCCAGCAGTTTAGAGGGACAGTACTACGAGCAGTACTTC.

This chain links TRBV10-1 with TRBJ2-7; tentative D call: TRBD2 (6 bases). The CDR3 totals 14 residues. Germline CDR1 WNHNN, CDR2 SYGVQD (reference sequence). V gave up 4 bases and J gave up 7 bases, with 17 bases separating them. In DNA, the CDR3 is TGCGCCAGCAGTGTCGGGAGCCCCAGCCATGAGCAGTACTTC. Amino acid sequence: CASSVGSPSHEQYF.

The DNA of the CDR3 is TGCGCCAGTACACAGGGAAATGGTGAAAAACTGTTTTTT. Translated: CASTQGNGEKLFF. J is TRBJ1-4 and V is TRBV5-1, with a tentative D call TRBD1 (6 bases). V lost 8 bases and J lost 7, with 15 bases in between. The germline gives CDR1 SGHRS, CDR2 YFSETQ. The CDR3 extends over 13 amino acids. Complete variable domain (other parts from reference TRBV5-1 and TRBJ1-4): KAGVTQTPRYLIKTRGQQVTLSCSPISGHRSVSWYQQTPGQGLQFLFEYFSETQRNKGNFPGRFSGRQFSNSRSEMNVSTLELGDSALYLCASTQGNGEKLFFGSGTQLSVL.

This clone was recorded once. The chain carries TRBV5-1 and TRBJ1-1; no clear D gene. V lost 3 bases, J lost 0 bases, and 6 bases lay in between. CDR3 length: 13 amino acids. In germline, CDR1 is SGHRS, CDR2 YFSETQ. CDR3 DNA sequence: TGCGCCAGCAGCTCTGGGGTGAACACTGAAGCTTTCTTT. This sequence encodes CASSSGVNTEAFF.

This chain links TRBV9 with TRBJ2-2, with 9 bases that match TRBD1. Germline V gene data show CDR1 as SGDLS and CDR2 as YYNGEE. This CDR3 has 16 residues. With V trimmed by 4 bases and J by 5 bases, 9 bases remained unmatched. CDR3 sequence: CASSTSGTGFTGELFF. In nucleotides, the CDR3 is TGTGCCAGCAGCACCTCCGGGACAGGGTTTACCGGGGAGCTGTTTTTT.

The chain has TRBV27 and TRBJ1-1; the D gene is possibly TRBD1 (5 bases). Trimming removed 6 bases from V and 2 bases from J, with 10 bases in between. The CDR3 runs 13 residues. Germline V gene sequence: CDR1 MNHEY, CDR2 SMNVEV (reference sequence). CDR3 region: CASRRTLNTEAFF. CDR3 sequence (DNA): TGTGCCAGCAGGAGGACACTAAACACTGAAGCTTTCTTT.

CDR3 residues: CASSAQGADTGELFF. The DNA for the CDR3 is TGTGCCAGCAGCGCCCAGGGGGCCGACACCGGGGAGCTGTTTTTT. The genes are TRBV7-7 and TRBJ2-2; 8 bases align to TRBD1. The J segment lost 3 bases and the V segment lost 5 bases, leaving 5 bases of the junction unmatched. Germline CDR1 and CDR2: SSHAT and FNYEAQ (reference sequence). The CDR3 consists of 15 residues.

The V and J genes are TRBV4-1 and TRBJ2-7; a possible D gene is TRBD2 (5 bases). Trimming removed 2 bases at V and 3 bases at J, with 11 bases between. Germline V lookup: CDR1 MGHRA, CDR2 YSYEKL. The CDR3 loop spans 14 amino acids. The DNA of the CDR3 is TGCGCCAGCAGCCAACCGGGGTATTTCTACGAGCAGTACTTC. Its protein product is CASSQPGYFYEQYF.

The V gene is TRBV7-6, the J gene TRBJ1-5; TRBD1 might be the D (6 bases). CDR3 size: 15 residues. V was pared by 5 bases and J by 0 bases, with 11 bases between. The germline V gene encodes CDR1 SGHVS and CDR2 FNYEAQ. The DNA for the CDR3 is TGTGCCAGCAGCCCCGAGGGGGATAGCAATCAGCCCCAGCATTTT. It translates to CASSPEGDSNQPQHF.

The rearrangement links TRBV30 to TRBJ1-4; the match to TRBD1 covers 7 bases. Trimming took 3 bases from V and 8 from J; bases not matched to a gene: 9. Germline V gene data show CDR1 as GTSNPN and CDR2 as SVGIG (reference sequence). The CDR3 runs 14 residues. The chain's CDR3 is CAWRDRQGWEKLFF. DNA of the CDR3: TGTGCCTGGAGGGACCGACAGGGATGGGAAAAACTGTTTTTT.

The chain is built from TRBV2 and TRBJ2-3; the match to TRBD2 covers 11 bases. With V trimmed by 8 bases and J by 0 bases, 7 bases remained unmatched. This CDR3 comprises 16 residues. From germline, CDR1 is SNHLY and CDR2 FYNNEI. This CDR3 is CASRIAGGTSTDTQYF. The DNA of the CDR3 is TGTGCCAGCCGAATAGCGGGGGGGACTAGCACAGATACGCAGTATTTT.

V gene TRBV27 combines with J gene TRBJ2-7, with a tentative D call TRBD1 (6 bases). CDR3 length equals 15 residues. CDR1 and CDR2 from the germline V gene are MNHEY and SMNVEV (reference sequence). Trimming left V 5 bases short and J 5 bases short, with 19 bases between. CDR3 in DNA: TGTGCCAGCAGTCCCGACAGGTTCCGGGTCCACGAGCAGTACTTC. This translates into CASSPDRFRVHEQYF.

This chain uses TRBV6-5 with TRBJ1-2, with D tentatively TRBD1 (5 bases). The germline CDR1 and CDR2 sequences are MNHEY and SVGAGI. The CDR3 loop spans 11 amino acids. Trimming cost V 5 bases and J 5 bases, with 6 bases left between them. CDR3 region: CASSQGYGYTF. The CDR3 coding sequence is TGTGCCAGCAGTCAGGGATATGGCTACACCTTC.

The CDR3 DNA reads as TGTGCCAGCAGTTTAGTCGGGGTCACATCGGGGGAGCAGTACTTC. This sequence encodes CASSLVGVTSGEQYF. This sequence joins TRBV27 and TRBJ2-7; the D gene is possibly TRBD2 (5 bases). The germline V gene encodes CDR1 MNHEY and CDR2 SMNVEV (reference sequence). Between the trimmed V and J ends, which lost 2 bases and 7 bases, there was a span of 18 bases. CDR3 length equals 15 residues.